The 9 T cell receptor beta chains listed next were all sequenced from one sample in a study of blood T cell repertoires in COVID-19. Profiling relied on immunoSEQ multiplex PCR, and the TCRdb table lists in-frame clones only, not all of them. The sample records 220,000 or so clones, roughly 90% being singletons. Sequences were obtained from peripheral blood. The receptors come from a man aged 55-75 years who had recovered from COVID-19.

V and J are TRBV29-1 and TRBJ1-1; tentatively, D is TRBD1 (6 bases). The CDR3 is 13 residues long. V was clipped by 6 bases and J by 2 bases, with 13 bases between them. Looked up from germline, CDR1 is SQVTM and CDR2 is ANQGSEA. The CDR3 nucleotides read TGCAGCGTGAGGGGGGGAGGAAACACTGAAGCTTTCTTT. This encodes CSVRGGGNTEAFF. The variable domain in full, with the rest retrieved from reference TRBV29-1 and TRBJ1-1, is SAVISQKPSRDICQRGTSLTIQCQVDSQVTMMFWYRQQPGQSLTLIATANQGSEATYESGFVIDKFPISRPNLTFSTLTVSNMSPEDSSIYLCSVRGGGNTEAFFGQGTRLTVV.

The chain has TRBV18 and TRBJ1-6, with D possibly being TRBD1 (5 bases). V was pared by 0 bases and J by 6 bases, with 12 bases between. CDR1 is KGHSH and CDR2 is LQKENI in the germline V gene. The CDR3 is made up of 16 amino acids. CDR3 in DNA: TGTGCCAGCTCACCACCGACGGGGGTGGGTAATTCACCCCTCCACTTT. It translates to CASSPPTGVGNSPLHF.

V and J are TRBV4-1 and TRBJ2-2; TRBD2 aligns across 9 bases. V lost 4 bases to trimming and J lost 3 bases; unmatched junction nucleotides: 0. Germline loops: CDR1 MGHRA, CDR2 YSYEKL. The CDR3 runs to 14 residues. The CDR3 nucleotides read TGCGCCAGCAGCCTAGCGGGGGACACCGGGGAGCTGTTTTTT. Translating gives CASSLAGDTGELFF.

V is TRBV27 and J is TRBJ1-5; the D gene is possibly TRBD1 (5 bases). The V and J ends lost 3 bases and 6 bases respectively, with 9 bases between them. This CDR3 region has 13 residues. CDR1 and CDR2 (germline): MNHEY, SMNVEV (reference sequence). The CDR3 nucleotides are TGTGCCAGCAGTTTGGGGCACGGTCAGCCCCAGCATTTT. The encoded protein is CASSLGHGQPQHF.

CDR3 sequence: CAWFGEISYEQYF. The CDR3 bases are TGTGCCTGGTTTGGGGAGATCTCCTACGAGCAGTACTTC. The gene calls are TRBV30 and TRBJ2-7; the D gene is possibly TRBD2 (5 bases). Germline V lookup: CDR1 GTSNPN, CDR2 SVGIG (reference sequence). V was trimmed by 5 bases and J by 0 bases, leaving 11 bases between them. The CDR3 contains 13 residues.

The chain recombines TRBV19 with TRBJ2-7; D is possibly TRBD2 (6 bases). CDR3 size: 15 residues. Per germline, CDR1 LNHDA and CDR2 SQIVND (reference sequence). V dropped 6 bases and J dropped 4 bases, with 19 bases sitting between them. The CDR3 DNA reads TGTGCCAGTAGGATGGGAGGCGGACGGACTTACGAGCAGTACTTC. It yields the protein CASRMGGGRTYEQYF.

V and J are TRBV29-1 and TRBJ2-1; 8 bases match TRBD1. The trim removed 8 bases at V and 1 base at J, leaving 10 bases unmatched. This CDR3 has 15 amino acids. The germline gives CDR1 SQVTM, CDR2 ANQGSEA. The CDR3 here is CSSRAGQGSYNEQFF. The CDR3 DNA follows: TGCAGCTCGCGGGCTGGACAGGGATCCTACAATGAGCAGTTCTTC.

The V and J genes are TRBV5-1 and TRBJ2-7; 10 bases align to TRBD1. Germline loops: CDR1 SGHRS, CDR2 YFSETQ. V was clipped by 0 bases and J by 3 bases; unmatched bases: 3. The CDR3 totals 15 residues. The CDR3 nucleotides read TGCGCCAGCAGCTTGGAGGGGACAGGGGTCTACGAGCAGTACTTC. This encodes CASSLEGTGVYEQYF.

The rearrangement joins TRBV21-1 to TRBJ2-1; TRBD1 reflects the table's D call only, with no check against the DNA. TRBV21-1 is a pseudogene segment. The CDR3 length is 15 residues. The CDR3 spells CASSKAQGTYNEQFF. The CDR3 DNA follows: TGTGCCAGCAGCAAAGCCCAGGGTACCTACAATGAGCAGTTCTTC.